These 20 T cell receptor beta chains came from one sample sequenced in a study of OX40 agonist ivuxolimab in advanced cancers. Sequencing was performed with immunoSEQ multiplex PCR; in TCRdb, only in-frame clones are kept and a portion is missing. The top ten hold around 0.17% of the sample, which has approximately 99,000 clones, approximately 93% seen once. Material: CD4+ or CD8+ T cells sorted from blood, obtained in a trial of the OX40 agonist ivuxolimab. The receptor set was obtained from an adult with an advanced solid tumor such as melanoma, head and neck, liver or kidney cancer.

The genes are TRBV19 and TRBJ1-2; 12 nucleotides line up with TRBD1. J gave up 4 bases and V 4 bases, and 4 bases lay outside the gene matches. CDR1 is LNHDA and CDR2 is SQIVND in the germline V gene (reference sequence). The CDR3 has 15 amino acids. The CDR3 DNA sequence: TGTGCCAGTAGTACCCGGGACAGGGGGCTCTATGGCTACACCTTC. Protein: CASSTRDRGLYGYTF. The whole variable domain, filled in from reference TRBV19 and TRBJ1-2, reads DGGITQSPKYLFRKEGQNVTLSCEQNLNHDAMYWYRQDPGQGLRLIYYSQIVNDFQKGDIAEGYSVSREKKESFPLTVTSAQKNPTAFYLCASSTRDRGLYGYTFGSGTRLTVV.

This clone has only one observation. This rearrangement joins TRBV27 to TRBJ2-5, with 11 bases matching TRBD1. This CDR3 is built from 14 residues. The V segment lost 7 bases and the J segment 4 bases; nucleotides outside the gene matches: 5. Germline V CDR1 and CDR2: MNHEY, SMNVEV (reference sequence). This CDR3 is CASKGGTGGETQYF. The CDR3 DNA is TGTGCCAGCAAGGGCGGGACAGGGGGAGAGACCCAGTACTTC.

This clone was observed a handful of times. The chain uses TRBV5-1 and TRBJ1-4, with D perhaps matching TRBD1 (5 bases). Trimming left V 4 bases short and J 6 bases short, with 13 bases between. The germline CDR1 and CDR2 sequences are SGHRS and YFSETQ. The CDR3 length is 14 residues. The CDR3 loop is CASSADRADEKLFF. The CDR3 DNA is TGCGCCAGCAGCGCCGACAGAGCTGATGAAAAACTGTTTTTT.

The chain combines TRBV19 with TRBJ2-1; TRBD2 agrees at 7 bases. V was clipped by 2 bases and J by 7 bases; unmatched bases: 8. Per the germline V gene, CDR1 is LNHDA and CDR2 is SQIVND (reference sequence). The CDR3 totals 15 residues. Here the CDR3 DNA reads TGTGCCAGTAGTATATGGGGGAGGGCCCTAAATGAGCAGTTCTTC. This encodes CASSIWGRALNEQFF.

The chain recombines TRBV5-1 with TRBJ1-2; D gene unclear. Between the trimmed V and J ends, which lost 2 bases and 5 bases, there was a span of 10 bases. The CDR3 is made up of 13 amino acids. Looked up from germline, CDR1 is SGHRS and CDR2 is YFSETQ. The CDR3 loop is CASSFGSEYGYTF. DNA of the CDR3: TGCGCCAGCAGCTTTGGGTCGGAGTATGGCTACACCTTC.

The chain recombines TRBV5-5 with TRBJ1-2, with TRBD1 matching 7 bases. The germline gives CDR1 SGHKS, CDR2 YYEKEE (reference sequence). V lost 2 bases, J lost 6 bases, and 4 bases stayed unmatched. The CDR3 runs to 13 residues. CDR3 coding DNA: TGTGCCAGCAGCTTCCTGACAGGGAATGGCTACACCTTC. Protein: CASSFLTGNGYTF.

The chain recombines TRBV18 with TRBJ2-2; the D is unclear. Deletions cut 3 bases from V and 0 bases from J, with 8 bases between. The CDR3 spans 15 residues. From germline, CDR1 is KGHSH and CDR2 LQKENI. CDR3: CASSPLLSNTGELFF. DNA for the CDR3: TGTGCCAGCTCACCGCTCCTTTCGAACACCGGGGAGCTGTTTTTT. Full variable domain (remainder filled in from reference TRBV18 and TRBJ2-2): NAGVMQNPRHLVRRRGQEARLRCSPMKGHSHVYWYRQLPEEGLKFMVYLQKENIIDESGMPKERFSAEFPKEGPSILRIQQVVRGDSAAYFCASSPLLSNTGELFFGEGSRLTVL.

The chain uses TRBV29-1 and TRBJ2-1; 7 nucleotides match TRBD2. The ends lost 7 bases at V and 6 bases at J; junction bases unmatched: 3. Looked up from germline, CDR1 is SQVTM and CDR2 is ANQGSEA. This CDR3 contains 11 residues. CDR3 DNA: TGCAGCGAGGCGGGGGTCAATGAGCAGTTCTTC. Translated, it gives CSEAGVNEQFF.

V gene TRBV7-8 combines with J gene TRBJ2-5, with D uncertain. Trimming cost V 1 base and J 1 base, with 7 bases left between them. CDR3 size: 14 residues. The germline CDR1 and CDR2 sequences are SGHVS and FQNEAQ. CDR3 loop: CASSLGTSQETQYF. CDR3 nucleotides: TGTGCCAGCAGCTTAGGGACCAGCCAAGAGACCCAGTACTTC.

The rearrangement joins TRBV6-5 to TRBJ1-4; a possible D gene is TRBD1 (6 bases). This CDR3 region has 16 residues. Germline assignment: CDR1 MNHEY and CDR2 SVGAGI. Trimming left V 1 base short and J 3 bases short, with 12 bases between. As DNA, the CDR3 is TGTGCCAGCAGTTACTTCGGGGGCAGGCCTAATGAAAAACTGTTTTTT. This sequence encodes CASSYFGGRPNEKLFF.

This CDR3 is CASSEAPGQGGFGYTF. The CDR3 bases are TGTGCCAGCAGTGAAGCTCCGGGACAGGGGGGGTTTGGCTACACCTTC. V gene TRBV2 combines with J gene TRBJ1-2; 11 bases fit TRBD1. The CDR3 consists of 16 residues. Germline V gene data show CDR1 as SNHLY and CDR2 as FYNNEI. Germline trimming cut 0 bases from V and 7 bases from J; bases unmatched to any gene: 7.

The chain is built from TRBV29-1 and TRBJ2-1; perhaps TRBD2 as D (5 bases). The CDR3 totals 11 residues. Trimming shortened V by 8 bases and J by 9 bases, and 14 bases separated the two germline ends. From germline, CDR1 is SQVTM and CDR2 ANQGSEA. The CDR3 nucleotides are TGCAGCCTGTCCACTAGACGTGAGCAGTTCTTC. This codes for CSLSTRREQFF.

This chain connects TRBV7-3 to TRBJ2-7; D may be TRBD2 (6 bases). The ends were cut back, 4 bases at V and 4 bases at J, with 14 bases in the middle. Germline V lookup: CDR1 SGHTA, CDR2 FQGTGA. This CDR3 comprises 14 residues. DNA of the CDR3: TGTGCCAGCAGCTCCGGCGGGATTGGGTACGAGCAGTACTTC. The encoded protein is CASSSGGIGYEQYF.

The genes are TRBV9 and TRBJ2-5; no clear D. Trimming pared 4 bases from V and 1 base from J, leaving 8 bases between. This CDR3 has 13 residues. Germline CDR1 and CDR2: SGDLS and YYNGEE. The CDR3 DNA reads as TGTGCCAGCAGCACCACACCCCAAGAGACCCAGTACTTC. This translates into CASSTTPQETQYF.

The chain uses TRBV6-1 and TRBJ1-2; D might be TRBD1 (5 bases). Trimming removed 7 bases from V and 5 bases from J, with 14 bases in between. The CDR3 loop spans 13 amino acids. CDR1 is MNHNS and CDR2 is SASEGT in the germline V gene. The CDR3 sequence is CASIPGQTYGYTF. The CDR3 nucleotides are TGTGCCAGCATTCCGGGGCAGACGTATGGCTACACCTTC.

This sequence joins TRBV11-3 and TRBJ2-7; perhaps TRBD1 as D (6 bases). The CDR3 runs to 14 residues. The germline V gene has CDR1 SGHNT and CDR2 YENEEA. V was pared by 0 bases and J by 1 base, with 7 bases between. This chain's CDR3 is CASSLEGQSYEQYF. The CDR3 DNA sequence: TGTGCCAGCAGCTTAGAAGGACAGTCCTACGAGCAGTACTTC.

The chain carries TRBV6-1 and TRBJ1-2, with D maybe TRBD1 (5 bases). Per germline, CDR1 MNHNS and CDR2 SASEGT. V was cut by 3 bases and J by 3 bases, with 8 bases left in between. The CDR3 extends over 13 amino acids. CDR3 nucleotides: TGTGCCAGCAGTGAGGCAGGGCACTATGGCTACACCTTC. It specifies CASSEAGHYGYTF.

This chain links TRBV4-1 with TRBJ2-7, with 12 bases identical to TRBD2. The germline V gene has CDR1 MGHRA and CDR2 YSYEKL. CDR3 size: 16 residues. Trimming at V came to 0 bases and at J to 6 bases, leaving 6 bases not matched to a gene. This CDR3 reads CASSQDIGLAGREQYF. The CDR3 bases are TGCGCCAGCAGCCAAGATATCGGACTAGCGGGGCGCGAGCAGTACTTC.

The chain recombines TRBV6-5 with TRBJ1-2; tentative D call: TRBD1 (6 bases). Germline V gene sequence: CDR1 MNHEY, CDR2 SVGAGI. CDR3 length equals 14 residues. The V and J ends lost 7 bases and 8 bases respectively, with 20 bases between them. The CDR3 protein is CASIRTGTQSGYTF. Here the CDR3 DNA reads TGTGCCAGCATTAGAACCGGGACACAGAGCGGCTACACCTTC.

The rearrangement uses TRBV19 and TRBJ1-5, with 10 bases that match TRBD1. The CDR3 length is 16 residues. Unmatched junction bases numbered 5, after V lost 2 bases and J lost 4 bases. In germline, CDR1 is LNHDA, CDR2 SQIVND (reference sequence). The CDR3 DNA follows: TGTGCCAGTAGTATAAAAAGGGGACAGGGGAATCAGCCCCAGCATTTT. It is translated as CASSIKRGQGNQPQHF.